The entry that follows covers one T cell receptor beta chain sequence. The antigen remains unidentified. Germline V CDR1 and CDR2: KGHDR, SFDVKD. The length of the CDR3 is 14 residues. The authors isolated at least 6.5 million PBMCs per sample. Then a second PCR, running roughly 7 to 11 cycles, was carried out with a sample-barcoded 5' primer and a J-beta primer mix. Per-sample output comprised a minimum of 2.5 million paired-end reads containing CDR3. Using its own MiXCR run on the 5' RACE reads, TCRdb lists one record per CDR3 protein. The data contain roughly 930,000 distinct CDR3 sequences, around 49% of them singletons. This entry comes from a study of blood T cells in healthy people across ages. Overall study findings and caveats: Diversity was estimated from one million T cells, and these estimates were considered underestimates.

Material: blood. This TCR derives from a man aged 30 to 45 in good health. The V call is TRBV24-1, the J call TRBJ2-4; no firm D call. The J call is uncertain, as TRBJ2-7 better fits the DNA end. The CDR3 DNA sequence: TGTGCCACCAGTGATTTCGGCTCCGTTAGCGAGCAGTACTTC. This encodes CATSDFGSVSEQYF.